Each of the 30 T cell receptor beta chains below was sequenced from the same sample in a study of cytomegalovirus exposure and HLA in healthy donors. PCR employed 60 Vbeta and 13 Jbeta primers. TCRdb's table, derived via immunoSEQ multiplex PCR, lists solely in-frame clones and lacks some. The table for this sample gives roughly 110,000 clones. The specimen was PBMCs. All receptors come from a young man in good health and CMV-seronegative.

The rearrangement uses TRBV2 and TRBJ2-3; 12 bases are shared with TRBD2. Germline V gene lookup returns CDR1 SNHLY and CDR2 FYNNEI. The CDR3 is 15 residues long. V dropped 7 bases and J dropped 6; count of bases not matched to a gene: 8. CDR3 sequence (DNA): TGTGCCAGCACAAGGACTAGCGGGGTTGTTGATACGCAGTATTTT. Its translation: CASTRTSGVVDTQYF.

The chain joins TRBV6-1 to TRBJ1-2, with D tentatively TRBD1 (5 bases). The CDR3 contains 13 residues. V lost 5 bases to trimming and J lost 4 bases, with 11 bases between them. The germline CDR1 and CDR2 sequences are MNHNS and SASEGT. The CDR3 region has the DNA TGTGCCAGCAGTAAAACAGGAATCTATGGCTACACCTTC. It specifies CASSKTGIYGYTF.

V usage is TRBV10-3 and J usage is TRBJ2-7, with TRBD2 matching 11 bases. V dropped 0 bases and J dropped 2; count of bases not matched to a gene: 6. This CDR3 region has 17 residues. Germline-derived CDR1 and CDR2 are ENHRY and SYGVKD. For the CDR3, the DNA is TGTGCCATCAGTGAGTCCCCGGGACTAGCGGCCCCCTACGAGCAGTACTTC. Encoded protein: CAISESPGLAAPYEQYF.

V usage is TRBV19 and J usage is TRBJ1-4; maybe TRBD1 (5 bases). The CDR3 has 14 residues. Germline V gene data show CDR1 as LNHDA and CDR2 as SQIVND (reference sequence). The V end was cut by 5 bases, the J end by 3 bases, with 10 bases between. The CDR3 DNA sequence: TGTGCCAGTAGTTTCGCGGGGGCTAATGAAAAACTGTTTTTT. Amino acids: CASSFAGANEKLFF.

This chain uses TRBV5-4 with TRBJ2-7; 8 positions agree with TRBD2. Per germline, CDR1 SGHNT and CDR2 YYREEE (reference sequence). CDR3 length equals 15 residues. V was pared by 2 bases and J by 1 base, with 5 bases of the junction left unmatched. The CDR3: CASSLGSGGSYEQYF. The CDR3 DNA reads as TGTGCCAGCAGCTTAGGAAGCGGGGGATCCTACGAGCAGTACTTC.

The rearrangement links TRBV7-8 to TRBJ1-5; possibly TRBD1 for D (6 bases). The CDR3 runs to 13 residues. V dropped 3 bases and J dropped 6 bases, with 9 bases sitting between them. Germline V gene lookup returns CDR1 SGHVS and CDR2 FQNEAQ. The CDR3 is CASSFPGVQPQHF. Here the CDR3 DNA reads TGTGCCAGCAGCTTCCCAGGGGTTCAGCCCCAGCATTTT.

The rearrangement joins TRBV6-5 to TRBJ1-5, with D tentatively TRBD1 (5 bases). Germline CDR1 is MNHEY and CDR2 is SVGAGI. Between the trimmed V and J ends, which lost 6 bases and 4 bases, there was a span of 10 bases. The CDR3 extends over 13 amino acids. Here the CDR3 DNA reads TGTGCCAGCAGACCCCCAGGGAATCAGCCCCAGCATTTT. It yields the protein CASRPPGNQPQHF.

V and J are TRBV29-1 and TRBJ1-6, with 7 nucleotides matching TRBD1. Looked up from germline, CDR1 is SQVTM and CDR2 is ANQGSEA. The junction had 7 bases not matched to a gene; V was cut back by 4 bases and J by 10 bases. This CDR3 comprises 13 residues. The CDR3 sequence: CSVGDRVGSPLHF. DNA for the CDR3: TGCAGCGTTGGAGACAGGGTGGGCTCACCCCTCCACTTT.

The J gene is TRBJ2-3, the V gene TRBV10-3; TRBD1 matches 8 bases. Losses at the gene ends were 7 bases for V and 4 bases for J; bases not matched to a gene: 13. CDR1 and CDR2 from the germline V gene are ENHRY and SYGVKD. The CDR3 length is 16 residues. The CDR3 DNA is TGTGCCATCACCGAAGGCCCGGCAGGGGGCGCAGATACGCAGTATTTT. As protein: CAITEGPAGGADTQYF.

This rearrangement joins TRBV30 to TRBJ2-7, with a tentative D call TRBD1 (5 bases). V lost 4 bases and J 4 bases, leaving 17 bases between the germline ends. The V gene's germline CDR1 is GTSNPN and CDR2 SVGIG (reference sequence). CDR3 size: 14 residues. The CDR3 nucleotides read TGTGCCTGGACCCAGGGCCAGGGTCGGTACGAGCAGTACTTC. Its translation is CAWTQGQGRYEQYF.

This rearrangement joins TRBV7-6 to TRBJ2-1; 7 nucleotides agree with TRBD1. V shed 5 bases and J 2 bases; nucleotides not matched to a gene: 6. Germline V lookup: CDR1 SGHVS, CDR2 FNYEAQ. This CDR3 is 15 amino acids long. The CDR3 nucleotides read TGTGCCAGCAGCCACCTAAGGGGGCCCTACAATGAGCAGTTCTTC. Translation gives CASSHLRGPYNEQFF.

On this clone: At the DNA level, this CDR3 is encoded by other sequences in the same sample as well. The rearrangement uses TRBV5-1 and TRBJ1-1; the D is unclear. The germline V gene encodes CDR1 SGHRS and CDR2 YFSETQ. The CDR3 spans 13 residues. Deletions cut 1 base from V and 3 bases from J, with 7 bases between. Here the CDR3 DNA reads TGCGCCAGCAGCTTGTACTCTGACACTGAAGCTTTCTTT. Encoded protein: CASSLYSDTEAFF.

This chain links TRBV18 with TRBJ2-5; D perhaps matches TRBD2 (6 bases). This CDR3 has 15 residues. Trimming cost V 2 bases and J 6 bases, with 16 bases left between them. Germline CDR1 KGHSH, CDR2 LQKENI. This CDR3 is CASSPMGLGGKTQYF. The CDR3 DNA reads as TGTGCCAGCTCACCAATGGGACTGGGTGGGAAGACCCAGTACTTC.

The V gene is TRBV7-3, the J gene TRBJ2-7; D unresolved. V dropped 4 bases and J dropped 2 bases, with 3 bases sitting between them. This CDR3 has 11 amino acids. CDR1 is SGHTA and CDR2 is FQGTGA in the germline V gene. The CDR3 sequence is CASSSTYEQYF. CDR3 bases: TGTGCCAGCAGCTCAACCTACGAGCAGTACTTC. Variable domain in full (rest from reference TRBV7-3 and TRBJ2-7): GAGVSQTPSNKVTEKGKYVELRCDPISGHTALYWYRQSLGQGPEFLIYFQGTGAADDSGLPNDRFFAVRPEGSVSTLKIQRTERGDSAVYLCASSSTYEQYFGPGTRLTVT.

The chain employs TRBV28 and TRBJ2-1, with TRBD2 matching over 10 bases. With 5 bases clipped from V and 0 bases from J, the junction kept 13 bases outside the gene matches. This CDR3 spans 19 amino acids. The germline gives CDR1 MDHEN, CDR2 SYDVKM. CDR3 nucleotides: TGTGCCAGCAGTCCTAGCGGGGGTCACCCCGAAAGCTCCTACAATGAGCAGTTCTTC. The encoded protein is CASSPSGGHPESSYNEQFF. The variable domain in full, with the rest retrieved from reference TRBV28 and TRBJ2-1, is DVKVTQSSRYLVKRTGEKVFLECVQDMDHENMFWYRQDPGLGLRLIYFSYDVKMKEKGDIPEGYSVSREKKERFSLILESASTNQTSMYLCASSPSGGHPESSYNEQFFGPGTRLTVL.

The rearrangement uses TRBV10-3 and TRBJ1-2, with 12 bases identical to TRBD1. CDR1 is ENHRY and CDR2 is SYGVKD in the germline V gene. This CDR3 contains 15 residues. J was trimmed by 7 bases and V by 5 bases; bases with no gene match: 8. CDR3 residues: CAISSGQGAGGGYTF. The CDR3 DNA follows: TGTGCCATCAGTTCGGGACAGGGGGCTGGTGGTGGCTACACCTTC.

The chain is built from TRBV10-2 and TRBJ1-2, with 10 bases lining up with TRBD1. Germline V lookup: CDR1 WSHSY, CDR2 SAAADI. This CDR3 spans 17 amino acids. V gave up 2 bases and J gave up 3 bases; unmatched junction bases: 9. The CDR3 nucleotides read TGCGCCAGCAGTGAGGGACAGGGGGTTGAGGAGCACTATGGCTACACCTTC. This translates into CASSEGQGVEEHYGYTF.

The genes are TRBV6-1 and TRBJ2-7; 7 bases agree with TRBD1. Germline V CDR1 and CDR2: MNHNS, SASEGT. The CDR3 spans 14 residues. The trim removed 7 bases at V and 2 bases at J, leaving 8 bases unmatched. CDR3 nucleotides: TGTGCCAGCACACCGGGACAGAGTGCCTACGAGCAGTACTTC. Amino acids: CASTPGQSAYEQYF.

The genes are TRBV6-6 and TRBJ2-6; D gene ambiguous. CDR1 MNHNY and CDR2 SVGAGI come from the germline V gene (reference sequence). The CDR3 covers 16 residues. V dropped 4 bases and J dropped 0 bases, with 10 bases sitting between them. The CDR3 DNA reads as TGTGCCAGCAGTTCCGAACCGAGCTCTGGGGCCAACGTCCTGACTTTC. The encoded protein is CASSSEPSSGANVLTF.

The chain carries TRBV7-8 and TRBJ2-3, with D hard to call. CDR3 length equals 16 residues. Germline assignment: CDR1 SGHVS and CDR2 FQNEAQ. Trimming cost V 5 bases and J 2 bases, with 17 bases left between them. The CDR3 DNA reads TGTGCCAGCAGCACCGGTAGTCGAGGATACACAGATACGCAGTATTTT. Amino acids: CASSTGSRGYTDTQYF.

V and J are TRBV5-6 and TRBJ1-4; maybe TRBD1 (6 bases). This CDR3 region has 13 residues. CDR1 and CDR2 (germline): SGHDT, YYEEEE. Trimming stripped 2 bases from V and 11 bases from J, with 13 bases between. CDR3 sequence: CASSLRGGEKLFF. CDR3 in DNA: TGTGCCAGCAGCTTAAGGGGGGGGGAGAAACTGTTTTTT.

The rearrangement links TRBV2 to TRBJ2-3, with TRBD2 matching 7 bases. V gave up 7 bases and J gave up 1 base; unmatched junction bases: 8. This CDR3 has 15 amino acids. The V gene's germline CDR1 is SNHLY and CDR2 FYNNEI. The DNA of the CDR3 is TGTGCCAGCACCCCGCGCGGGAGAGGCACAGATACGCAGTATTTT. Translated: CASTPRGRGTDTQYF.

CDR3 coding DNA: TGCGCCAGCAGGGAGGGGACAGGGCCAACTAATGAAAAACTGTTTTTT. Its protein product is CASREGTGPTNEKLFF. The V and J genes are TRBV5-1 and TRBJ1-4; 9 bases map to TRBD1. Trimming took 5 bases from V and 0 from J; bases not matched to a gene: 5. CDR1 SGHRS and CDR2 YFSETQ come from the germline V gene. CDR3 length equals 16 residues.

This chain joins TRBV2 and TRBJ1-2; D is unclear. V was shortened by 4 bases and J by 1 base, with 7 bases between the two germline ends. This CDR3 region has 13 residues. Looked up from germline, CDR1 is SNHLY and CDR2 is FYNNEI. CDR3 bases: TGTGCCAGCAGTGTGAGGGTTAACTATGGCTACACCTTC. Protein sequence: CASSVRVNYGYTF.

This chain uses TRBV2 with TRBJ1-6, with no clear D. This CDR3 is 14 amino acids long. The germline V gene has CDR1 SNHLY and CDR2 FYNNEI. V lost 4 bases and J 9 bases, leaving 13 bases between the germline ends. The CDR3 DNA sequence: TGTGCCAGCAGTGGTTTCTCTAACGCTTCACCCCTCCACTTT. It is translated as CASSGFSNASPLHF.

CDR3 bases: TGTGCCAGTAGTATAACGGGGGGAAGTCAGCCCCAGCATTTT. It codes for CASSITGGSQPQHF. The gene calls are TRBV19 and TRBJ1-5, with D possibly matching TRBD1 (5 bases). The CDR3 consists of 14 residues. Germline V lookup: CDR1 LNHDA, CDR2 SQIVND (reference sequence). The ends were cut back, 2 bases at V and 6 bases at J, with 11 bases in the middle.

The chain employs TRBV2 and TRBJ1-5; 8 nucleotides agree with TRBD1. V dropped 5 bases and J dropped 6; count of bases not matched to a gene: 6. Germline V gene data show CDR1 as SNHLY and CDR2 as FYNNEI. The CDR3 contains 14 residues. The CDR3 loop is CASSPRTGPQPQHF. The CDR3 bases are TGTGCCAGCAGTCCCCGGACAGGGCCTCAGCCCCAGCATTTT.

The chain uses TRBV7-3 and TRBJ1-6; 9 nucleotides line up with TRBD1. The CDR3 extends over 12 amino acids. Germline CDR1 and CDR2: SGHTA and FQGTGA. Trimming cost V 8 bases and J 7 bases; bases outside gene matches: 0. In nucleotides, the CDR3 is TGTGCCAGCGGGACAGGGAATTCACCCCTCCACTTT. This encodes CASGTGNSPLHF. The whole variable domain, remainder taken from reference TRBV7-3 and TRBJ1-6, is GAGVSQTPSNKVTEKGKYVELRCDPISGHTALYWYRQSLGQGPEFLIYFQGTGAADDSGLPNDRFFAVRPEGSVSTLKIQRTERGDSAVYLCASGTGNSPLHFGNGTRLTVT.

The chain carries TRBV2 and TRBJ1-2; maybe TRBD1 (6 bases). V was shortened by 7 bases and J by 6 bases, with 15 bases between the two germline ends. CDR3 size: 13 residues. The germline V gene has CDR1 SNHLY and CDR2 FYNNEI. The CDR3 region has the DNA TGTGCCAGCAACTTGGTACAGGGTGATGGCTACACCTTC. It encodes CASNLVQGDGYTF.

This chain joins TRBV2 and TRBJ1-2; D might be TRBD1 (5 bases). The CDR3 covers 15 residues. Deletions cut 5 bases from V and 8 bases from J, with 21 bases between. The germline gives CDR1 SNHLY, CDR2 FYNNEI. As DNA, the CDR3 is TGTGCCAGCAGTCCTTTTTCCGGGACTAAAGAGGGCTACACCTTC. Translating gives CASSPFSGTKEGYTF.